A selection of T cell receptor beta chains follows, all from one sample in a study of blood T cells in healthy people across ages. TCRdb ran MiXCR on the 5' RACE reads and lists one entry per CDR3 protein. The table lists over 700,000 distinct CDR3 sequences, about 48% of them singletons. Sequencing was done on a sample of blood. These TCRs come from a man older than 75 in good health. Each CDR3 is given with its conserved first and last residue. Each record gives: CDR3 protein, CDR3 DNA, CDR3 length, V gene, D gene, J gene, clone size. D genes are given only for firm matches. Clone size is not always given. Where it is, it says once, few, many or a class for expanded clones.

CDR3 protein: CASSPPRAGNYGYTF; CDR3 DNA: TGTGCCAGCTCACCACCCCGGGCAGGGAACTATGGCTACACCTTC; CDR3 length: 15; V gene: TRBV18; D gene: NA; J gene: TRBJ1-2; clone size: NA
CDR3 protein: CASSPSGTGLYEQYF; CDR3 DNA: TGTGCCAGCAGTCCGTCCGGGACAGGGCTCTACGAGCAGTACTTC; CDR3 length: 15; V gene: TRBV12-3/TRBV12-4; D gene: TRBD1; J gene: TRBJ2-7; clone size: few
CDR3 protein: CASSPPVLPDTQYF; CDR3 DNA: TGTGCCAGCTCACCTCCAGTGTTACCAGATACGCAGTATTTT; CDR3 length: 14; V gene: TRBV18; D gene: NA; J gene: TRBJ2-3; clone size: NA
CDR3 protein: CASSYGGRALNEQFF; CDR3 DNA: TGTGCCAGCAGCTATGGCGGGAGGGCCCTCAATGAGCAGTTCTTC; CDR3 length: 15; V gene: TRBV7-3; D gene: TRBD2; J gene: TRBJ2-1; clone size: many
CDR3 protein: CANRTSGRPKKAGELFF; CDR3 DNA: TGTGCCAACAGGACTAGCGGGAGACCCAAGAAGGCCGGGGAGCTGTTTTTT; CDR3 length: 17; V gene: TRBV21-1; D gene: NA; J gene: TRBJ2-2; clone size: NA
CDR3 protein: CASSQVAGLNEQYF; CDR3 DNA: TGTGCCAGCAGCCAAGTAGCGGGGCTGAACGAGCAGTACTTC; CDR3 length: 14; V gene: TRBV3-1; D gene: TRBD2; J gene: TRBJ2-7; clone size: NA
CDR3 protein: CASRELAGGGNEQFF; CDR3 DNA: TGTGCCAGCAGGGAACTAGCGGGAGGGGGGAATGAGCAGTTCTTC; CDR3 length: 15; V gene: TRBV2; D gene: TRBD2; J gene: TRBJ2-1; clone size: few
CDR3 protein: CASFGAAGVTDTQYF; CDR3 DNA: TGTGCCAGCTTCGGGGCCGCGGGAGTCACAGATACGCAGTATTTT; CDR3 length: 15; V gene: TRBV6-6; D gene: TRBD2; J gene: TRBJ2-3; clone size: NA
CDR3 protein: CATSYVNVEAFF; CDR3 DNA: TGTGCCACCTCATATGTTAACGTTGAAGCTTTCTTT; CDR3 length: 12; V gene: TRBV28; D gene: NA; J gene: TRBJ1-1; clone size: NA
CDR3 protein: CASSQVGPTNEQFF; CDR3 DNA: TGCGCCAGCAGCCAAGTGGGTCCCACAAATGAGCAGTTCTTC; CDR3 length: 14; V gene: TRBV4-1; D gene: NA; J gene: TRBJ2-1; clone size: few